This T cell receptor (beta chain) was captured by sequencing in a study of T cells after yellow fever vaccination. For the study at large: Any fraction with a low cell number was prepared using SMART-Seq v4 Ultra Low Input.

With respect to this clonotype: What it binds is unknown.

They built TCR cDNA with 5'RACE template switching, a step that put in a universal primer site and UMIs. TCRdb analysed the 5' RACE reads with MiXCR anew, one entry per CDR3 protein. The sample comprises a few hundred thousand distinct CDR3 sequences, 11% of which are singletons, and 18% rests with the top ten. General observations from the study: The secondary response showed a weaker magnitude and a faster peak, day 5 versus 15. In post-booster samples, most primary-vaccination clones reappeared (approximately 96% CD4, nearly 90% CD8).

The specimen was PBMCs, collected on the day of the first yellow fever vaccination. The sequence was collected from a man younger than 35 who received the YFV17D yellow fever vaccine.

In DNA, the CDR3 is TGCGCCAGCAGGGTCCAGGGCAACACTGAAGCTTTCTTT. Protein product: CASRVQGNTEAFF. The rearrangement uses TRBV5-1 and TRBJ1-1; tentative D call: TRBD1 (5 bases). Trimming took off 5 bases at V and 2 bases at J, with 10 bases between the two ends. Germline CDR1 is SGHRS and CDR2 is YFSETQ. The CDR3 covers 13 residues.